The rows below give T cell receptor beta chains drawn from one sample of a study of shared clonotypes between healthy human individuals. Data came from immunoSEQ multiplex PCR; TCRdb stores just in-frame clones and leaves some out. This table has fewer than 600,000 clones, around 79% appearing once. Material: PBMCs. The receptors shown here come from a woman between 40 and 50 years old in good health. Some clones in this sample may be carry-over from other donors' samples. The CDR3 runs from the conserved cysteine through the conserved F or W. D genes are given only for firm matches. Expanded clones get a size class; other rows say once, few or many, or leave the size out.

D	V	J	size	DNA	CDR3
.	TRBV19	TRBJ2-1	.	TGTGCCAGTAGTGGGACCGTGTACAATGAGCAGTTCTTC	CASSGTVYNEQFF
TRBD2	TRBV6-5	TRBJ2-5	once	TGTGCCAGCAGTTATACCCGGGGAGGGAGAGAGACCCAGTACTTC	CASSYTRGGRETQYF
TRBD1	TRBV10-3	TRBJ1-2	once	TGTGCCATCAGCGAACAGGGGCTCGCTGGCTACACCTTC	CAISEQGLAGYTF
.	TRBV19	TRBJ2-3	.	TGTGCCAGTAGTATTGCTGGGGCAGATACGCAGTATTTT	CASSIAGADTQYF
TRBD1	TRBV2	TRBJ2-1	.	TGTGCCAGCAGTGGACAGGGCAATGAGCAGTTCTTC	CASSGQGNEQFF
.	TRBV30	TRBJ1-1	.	TGTGCCTGGAGGGCCCACGTGAACACTAAAGCTTTCTTT	CAWRAHVNTKAFF
.	TRBV27	TRBJ2-7	.	TGTGCCAGTCAGACCTACGGGGGAGGCGAGCAGTACTTC	CASQTYGGGEQYF
.	TRBV6-4	TRBJ2-7	.	TGTGCCAGCAGAGATACTTGGGGGTTTTCTTACGAGCAGTACTTC	CASRDTWGFSYEQYF
.	TRBV2	TRBJ2-3	.	TGTGCCAGCATGGGAACAAGCACAGATACGCAGTATTTT	CASMGTSTDTQYF
TRBD1	TRBV10-3	TRBJ2-1	.	TGTGCCATCAGCCAGACAGGGTTTGACGGGTACAATGAGCAGTTCTTC	CAISQTGFDGYNEQFF
TRBD1	TRBV12-5	TRBJ2-3	.	TGTGCTAGTGGCCACGACAGGGTTGGTTGGACAGATACGCAGTATTTT	CASGHDRVGWTDTQYF
.	TRBV4-2	TRBJ2-7	.	TGTGCCAGCAGCCAAGAGGTCGGGCGGGAAGGGTACGAGCAGTACTTC	CASSQEVGREGYEQYF
.	TRBV4-3	TRBJ2-5	.	TGCGCCAGCAGCCAAGGGGCTAGAGCAGAGACCCAGTACTTC	CASSQGARAETQYF
TRBD1	TRBV6-4	TRBJ1-2	few	TGTGCCAGCAGCGAGACCGGACAGGGGTATGGCTACACCTTC	CASSETGQGYGYTF
TRBD2	TRBV2	TRBJ2-2	.	TGTGCCAGTGTTAGCGGGAGTGGGTACTTGGGGGAGCTGTTTTTT	CASVSGSGYLGELFF
.	TRBV10-3	TRBJ2-3	.	TGTGCCATCCGGGGGGAGGGGGCCCGCACAGATACGCAGTATTTT	CAIRGEGARTDTQYF
.	TRBV7-9	TRBJ1-2	.	TGTGCCAGCAGCCTGGACTTGGGTGGCTACACCTTC	CASSLDLGGYTF
TRBD1	TRBV7-8	TRBJ1-4	.	TGTGCCAGCAGCATCAGGACAGGGCGATTTGAAAAACTGTTTTTT	CASSIRTGRFEKLFF
.	TRBV7-2	TRBJ2-1	.	TGTGCCAGCAGCCCCACGGAGGAAATTGGGCAGTTCTTC	CASSPTEEIGQFF
.	TRBV10-3	TRBJ2-5	.	TGTGCCATCAGGAGGGGGGAGGGCGAGACCCAGTACTTC	CAIRRGEGETQYF
.	TRBV27	TRBJ1-2	.	TGTGCCAGCAGGCAGCAGGCTAACTATGGCTACACCTTC	CASRQQANYGYTF
TRBD2	TRBV19	TRBJ2-3	.	TGTGCCAGTAGTTCTCGACTAGCGAGCAGCACAGATACGCAGTATTTT	CASSSRLASSTDTQYF
.	TRBV20-1	TRBJ1-2	once	TGCAGTGCTAGACAGGACGGCCTCACCTTC	CSARQDGLTF
.	TRBV7-9	TRBJ1-1	.	TGTGCCAGCACCAAAGCAAACAGGGCGGGCACTGAAGCTTTCTTT	CASTKANRAGTEAFF
.	TRBV25-1	TRBJ2-5	.	TGTGCCAGCAGTGAATTTCGTGGGAGTTTGGAGACCCAGTACTTC	CASSEFRGSLETQYF
.	TRBV7-3	TRBJ2-7	.	TGTGCCAGCAGCTCACAGGGTTCCTACGAGCAGTACTTC	CASSSQGSYEQYF
TRBD2	TRBV7-2	TRBJ2-7	.	TGTGCCAGCAGCTTAGGCACCGGAGGGACTAGCTCCTACGAGCAGTACTTC	CASSLGTGGTSSYEQYF
.	TRBV27	TRBJ1-1	.	TGTGCCAGCAGTTTGCGGAGCAAGAACACTGAAGCTTTCTTT	CASSLRSKNTEAFF
.	TRBV10-3	TRBJ1-3	.	TGTGCCATCAGTGCGCGAGGGGTCTACTCTGGAAACACCATATATTTT	CAISARGVYSGNTIYF
.	TRBV30	TRBJ2-7	.	TGTGCCTGGAGTAAAGGGGGGGGCTTATACTACGAGCAGTACTTC	CAWSKGGGLYYEQYF
TRBD2	TRBV11-2	TRBJ2-5	.	TGTGCCAGCAGCTCAAATATTGTGGCGGGGGAGGCGGAGACCCAGTACTTC	CASSSNIVAGEAETQYF
.	TRBV4-2	TRBJ2-1	once	TGTGCCAGCAGCCAACCTCTGGCGGGTACCTACAATGAGCAGTTCTTC	CASSQPLAGTYNEQFF
.	TRBV30	TRBJ2-1	.	TGTGCCTGGACTTCGGGTTCCTACAATGAGCAGTTCTTC	CAWTSGSYNEQFF
TRBD1	TRBV19	TRBJ1-5	.	TGTGCCAGTAGTGGATGGGACAGGAGAAACAATCAGCCCCAGCATTTT	CASSGWDRRNNQPQHF
.	TRBV30	TRBJ2-5	.	TGTGCCTGGAGCACAGGGCAAGAGACCCAGTACTTC	CAWSTGQETQYF
TRBD1	TRBV5-5	TRBJ1-5	.	TGTGCCAGCAGCTTGTCAGGGGGCAGGGATCAGCCCCAGCATTTT	CASSLSGGRDQPQHF
.	TRBV2	TRBJ2-3	.	TGTGCCAGCAGTGGAGGGACGAGGAGCACAGATACGCAGTATTTT	CASSGGTRSTDTQYF
TRBD2	TRBV6-1	TRBJ2-5	.	TGTGCCAGCAGTGGGGGACGGGAGGGAGAGACCCAGTACTTC	CASSGGREGETQYF
.	TRBV2	TRBJ1-5	.	TGTGCCAGCAGCTCAGGGCACAATCAGCCCCAGCATTTT	CASSSGHNQPQHF
TRBD1	TRBV30	TRBJ2-3	.	TGTGCCTGGAGTGATGTAGGGGGCAGTACGCAGTATTTT	CAWSDVGGSTQYF
TRBD2	TRBV30	TRBJ2-7	.	TGTGCCTGGAGTTGGCTAGCGGGAACCGAGCAGTACTTC	CAWSWLAGTEQYF
.	TRBV30	TRBJ1-5	.	TGTGCCTGGAGCGCACTTTTGGGATCCAATCAGCCCCAGCATTTT	CAWSALLGSNQPQHF
.	TRBV2	TRBJ2-7	.	TGTGCCAGCAATGGTTTTCGCTCCTACGAGCAGTACTTC	CASNGFRSYEQYF
.	TRBV9	TRBJ2-1	.	TGTGCCAGCAGCGGTGACGGAAGCTCCTACAATGAGCAGTTCTTC	CASSGDGSSYNEQFF
TRBD1	TRBV6-6	TRBJ1-1	.	TGTGCCAGCAGTTACTCGATATCAGGGGGGACTGAAGCTTTCTTT	CASSYSISGGTEAFF
TRBD2	TRBV5-4	TRBJ2-7	.	TGTGCCAGCAGCTTGGGGGCGGGAGTGAGTTTGTACGAGCAGTACTTC	CASSLGAGVSLYEQYF
.	TRBV4-1	TRBJ2-7	.	TGCGCCAGCAGCCACGAACCCCGCTACGAGCAGTACTTC	CASSHEPRYEQYF
TRBD2	TRBV9	TRBJ2-7	.	TGTGCCAGCAGCGCCGGGACTAGCGCTTCCTACGAGCAGTACTTC	CASSAGTSASYEQYF
TRBD1	TRBV7-2	TRBJ1-2	.	TGTGCCAGCAGCTTAGTAGGAGGGGCAGGGGGCGGCTACACCTTC	CASSLVGGAGGGYTF
.	TRBV7-2	TRBJ2-1	.	TGTGCCAGCAAAGAAGGCGGAACCTCCCCGAATGAGCAGTTCTTC	CASKEGGTSPNEQFF
.	TRBV2	TRBJ1-2	.	TGTGCCAGCAGTGAAGGGACTTTTAACTATGGCTACACCTTC	CASSEGTFNYGYTF
TRBD2	TRBV7-7	TRBJ2-1	.	TGTGCCAGCAGCCTCCCTAGCGGGGGTGAGCAGTTCTTC	CASSLPSGGEQFF
.	TRBV7-8	TRBJ1-5	.	TGTGCCAGCAGCTTAGACGAGTATAGTCAGCCCCAGCATTTT	CASSLDEYSQPQHF
.	TRBV4-1	TRBJ2-7	.	TGCGCCAGCAGCCGGACTTTCTCCTACGAGCAGTACTTC	CASSRTFSYEQYF
TRBD2	TRBV6-5	TRBJ2-7	few	TGTGCCAGCAGCCCTAGCGGGAGTACCTACGAGCAGTACTTC	CASSPSGSTYEQYF
.	TRBV5-1	TRBJ2-2	.	TGCGCCAGCAGCTTGTCTGCGACGGGGTCCACCGGGGAGCTGTTTTTT	CASSLSATGSTGELFF
.	TRBV27	TRBJ1-1	.	TGTGCCAGCAGTTCCCGGGACAAGAACACTGAAGCTTTCTTT	CASSSRDKNTEAFF